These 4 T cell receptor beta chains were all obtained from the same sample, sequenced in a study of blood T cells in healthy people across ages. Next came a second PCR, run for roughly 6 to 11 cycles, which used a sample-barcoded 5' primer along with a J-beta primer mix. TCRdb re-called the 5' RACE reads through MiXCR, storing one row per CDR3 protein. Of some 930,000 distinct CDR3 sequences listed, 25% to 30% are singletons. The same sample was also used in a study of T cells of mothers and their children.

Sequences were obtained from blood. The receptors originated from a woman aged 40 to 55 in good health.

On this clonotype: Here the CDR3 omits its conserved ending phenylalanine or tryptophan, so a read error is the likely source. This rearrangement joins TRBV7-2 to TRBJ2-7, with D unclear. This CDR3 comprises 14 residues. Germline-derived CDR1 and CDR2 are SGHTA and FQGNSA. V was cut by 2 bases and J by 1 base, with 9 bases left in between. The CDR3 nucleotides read TGTGCCAGCAGCTTAACGGCCCTATCCTACGAGCAGTACTGC. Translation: CASSLTALSYEQYC.

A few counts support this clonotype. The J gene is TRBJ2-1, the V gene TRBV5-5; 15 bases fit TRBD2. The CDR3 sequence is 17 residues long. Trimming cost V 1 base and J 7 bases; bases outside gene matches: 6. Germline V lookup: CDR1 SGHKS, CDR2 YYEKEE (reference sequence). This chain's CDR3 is CASSLNGLAGGINEQFF. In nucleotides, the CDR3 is TGTGCCAGCAGCTTGAACGGACTAGCGGGGGGGATTAATGAGCAGTTCTTC.

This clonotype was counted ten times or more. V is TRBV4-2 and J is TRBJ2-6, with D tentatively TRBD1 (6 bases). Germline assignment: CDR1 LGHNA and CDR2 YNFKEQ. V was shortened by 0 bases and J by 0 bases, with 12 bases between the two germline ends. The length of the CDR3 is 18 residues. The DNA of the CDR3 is TGTGCCAGCAGCCAAGAGGCAGGGGAGCCCTCTGGGGCCAACGTCCTGACTTTC. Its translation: CASSQEAGEPSGANVLTF.

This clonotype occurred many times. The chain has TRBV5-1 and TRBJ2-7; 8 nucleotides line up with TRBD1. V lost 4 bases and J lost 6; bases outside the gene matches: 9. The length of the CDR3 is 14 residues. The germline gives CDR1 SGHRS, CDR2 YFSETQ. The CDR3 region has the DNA TGCGCCAGCAGCCAACAGGGGGTTTCCAGCGAGCAGTACTTC. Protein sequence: CASSQQGVSSEQYF.